The 9 T cell receptor beta chains given below trace back to one sample, sequenced in a study of breast tumors, draining lymph nodes, adjacent tissues. Each CDR3 protein gets one entry after TCRdb re-called the multiplex PCR reads with MiXCR. The repertoire consists of 200,000 or so distinct CDR3 sequences, with roughly 29% occurring once and the leading ten covering roughly 4%. The lymph nodes were axillary draining lymph nodes from breast cancer patients. Input material: axillary lymph node tissue. Receptor source: a female donor with breast cancer. Some clones in this sample may be carry-over from other donors' samples.

This clonotype was seen at least ten times. The V gene is TRBV4-3, the J gene TRBJ2-3, with TRBD2 matching over 9 bases. The V segment lost 6 bases and the J segment 4 bases; nucleotides outside the gene matches: 14. The germline V gene encodes CDR1 LGHNA and CDR2 YSLEER. The CDR3 length is 17 residues. CDR3 sequence reads: CASSARASGVGADTQYF. CDR3 bases: TGCGCCAGCAGTGCCCGGGCTAGCGGGGTAGGGGCAGATACGCAGTATTTT.

V gene TRBV15 combines with J gene TRBJ2-3; TRBD2 matches 13 bases. Germline CDR1 and CDR2: LNHNV and YYDKDF (reference sequence). V lost 0 bases to trimming and J lost 8 bases; unmatched junction nucleotides: 5. CDR3 size: 16 residues. The CDR3 is CATSRELAGGRVTQYF. DNA of the CDR3: TGTGCCACCAGCAGAGAACTAGCGGGGGGGCGGGTTACGCAGTATTTT.

This clonotype was seen at least ten times. The V and J genes are TRBV9 and TRBJ1-2, with 9 bases identical to TRBD1. The V segment lost 3 bases and the J segment 7 bases; nucleotides outside the gene matches: 7. The V gene's germline CDR1 is SGDLS and CDR2 YYNGEE. The CDR3 length is 14 residues. The CDR3 spells CASSGQGVAFGYTF. The CDR3 nucleotides are TGTGCCAGCAGCGGACAGGGGGTGGCCTTTGGCTACACCTTC.

This sequence joins TRBV28 and TRBJ2-7, with D maybe TRBD2 (5 bases). The CDR3 covers 16 residues. Germline-derived CDR1 and CDR2 are MDHEN and SYDVKM. V was pared by 3 bases and J by 2 bases, with 17 bases between. The CDR3 sequence: CASSFGGSAGPYEQYF. For the CDR3, the DNA is TGTGCCAGCAGTTTCGGTGGAAGCGCGGGCCCCTACGAGCAGTACTTC.

This clonotype was picked up many times. The gene calls are TRBV28 and TRBJ2-3; possibly TRBD2 for D (5 bases). Trimming left V 11 bases short and J 5 bases short, with 5 bases between. This CDR3 spans 9 amino acids. CDR1 is MDHEN, CDR2 SYDVKM, per germline. The CDR3 DNA follows: TGTGCCCGGGGAGATACGCAGTATTTT. This encodes CARGDTQYF.

This clonotype appeared a few times. The rearrangement joins TRBV11-2 to TRBJ1-1; D remains unclear. The germline V gene has CDR1 SGHAT and CDR2 FQNNGV. The length of the CDR3 is 15 residues. The V end lost 4 bases, the J end lost 5 bases, and 17 bases lay between the germline ends. This CDR3 is CASSSLVGRVTEAFF. In nucleotides, the CDR3 is TGTGCCAGCAGCTCCCTGGTAGGGAGGGTGACTGAAGCTTTCTTT.

The table lists this clonotype with a few counts. The chain is built from TRBV2 and TRBJ2-1; tentatively, D is TRBD1 (6 bases). Germline assignment: CDR1 SNHLY and CDR2 FYNNEI. The V end lost 6 bases, the J end lost 7 bases, and 10 bases lay between the germline ends. The CDR3 is 12 amino acids. CDR3 residues: CASRKGVNEQFF. In DNA, the CDR3 is TGTGCCAGCAGGAAGGGGGTGAATGAGCAGTTCTTC.

This clonotype was recorded many times. The chain is built from TRBV19 and TRBJ1-2; D might be TRBD1 (6 bases). Germline lookup yields CDR1 LNHDA and CDR2 SQIVND (reference sequence). This CDR3 is 14 amino acids long. With 4 bases removed from V and 4 bases from J, the gap between germline ends came to 13 bases. CDR3 region: CASSTRPGAYGYTF. CDR3 coding DNA: TGTGCCAGTAGTACCCGACCGGGGGCCTATGGCTACACCTTC.

Many counts were recorded for this clonotype. This chain connects TRBV7-2 to TRBJ2-1; D might be TRBD1 or TRBD2, each matching 5 bases. CDR1 is SGHTA, CDR2 FQGNSA, per germline. The CDR3 sequence is 12 residues long. V dropped 4 bases and J dropped 12 bases, with 13 bases sitting between them. The CDR3 loop reads CASSSPGRRQFF. Here the CDR3 DNA reads TGTGCCAGCAGCTCCCCGGGGCGGAGGCAGTTCTTC.